This T cell receptor (beta chain) was identified in a study of shared clonotypes between healthy human individuals (TCRdb year 2020). Study-level background: A couple of women and a few men aged 18 to 49 years were included in the cohort. To estimate repertoire size and how much clonotype sharing occurs between individuals, the study deeply sequenced the blood TCR repertoires of roughly 5 healthy adults. To increase sequencing depth and limit assay-specific biases, TCR repertoire library preparation and sequencing were carried out by different laboratories using diverse techniques. For each donor, CD4 naive and CD4 memory were each given three plates, CD8 naive was given two plates, and CD8 memory was given one plate. Leukapheresis yielded between about 0.94 and 8.9 billion PBMCs per donor. Results the study describes overall, beyond this receptor: Because the study included only a small number of donors, the genetic and exposure-history diversity represented was limited. Naive subsets generally had larger estimated clonotype richness than memory subsets did. Pairwise subsampling indicated that sequencing depth was expected to affect the degree of clonotype sharing among donors. Rarefaction of sorted-subset datasets indicated incomplete sequencing despite the large sequencing depth. Sampling was restricted to blood, and TCR repertoires in tissue are likely to differ from TCR repertoires in blood. Compared with non-shared clonotypes, the clonotypes found in all four sorted-subset donors had higher generation probabilities. Across a few donors, about 5% of naive CD4, roughly 3.5% of naive CD8, about 2.3% of memory CD4, and around 0.4% of memory CD8 clonotypes were shared.

With regard to this clone: Which antigen it targets is not known. Base quality data are lacking; no much larger clone is found one base away.

V is pruned by 7 bases and J by 6 bases, leaving 8 bases of the junction without a gene match. The CDR3 contains 15 residues, cysteine and phenylalanine counted. Only CDR3 DNA is held: 45 bases, read in frame from base 1. CDR1 WSHSY and CDR2 SAAADI are derived from the germline V gene. TCR CDR3 regions were amplified from genomic DNA by multiplex PCR using the deep immunoSEQ assay. Extracted genomic DNA from each cell subset was distributed evenly across all wells of several immunoSEQ 96-well plates, and each plate was treated as a replicate. For sorted subsets, around 0.2 ug of genomic DNA, equivalent to tens of thousands of T cell genomes, went into each replicate PCR. Purified libraries were measured with a Qubit 3.0 fluorometer, size-checked on a Bioanalyzer 2100, and measured again with the KAPA Library Quantification kit. Every immunoSEQ 96-well plate was sequenced on a separate single-read 150-cycle Illumina NextSeq 550 flow cell. Per the original workflow: Because the immunoSEQ output included only junctional sequences and no quality scores, the filtering could not be the same as the filtering used for full-length reads. To assign V/J genes and CDR3, sequences were annotated using PyIR, a Python wrapper for IgBLAST v1.9, with IMGT germline references. Reads were filtered out if the reads had weak V/J assignments (E-value above 1e-6), no CDR3, stop codons, out-of-frame junctions, or ambiguous translated residues. V3J clonotypes were defined by identical inferred V gene, J gene, and CDR3 amino acid sequence. The percentage overlap between two repertoires was calculated by dividing the number of shared unique clonotypes by the size of the smaller repertoire. Three approaches were used to assess repertoire richness: RTK rarefaction, the Chao1 estimator, and Recon v2.1 estimates of unobserved clonotypes. Generation probabilities for all TCRbeta clonotypes obtained by the gDNA method from a few donors were computed using OLGA. Entries here come from immuneACCESS through TCRdb and include only in-frame sequences with V and J called. Some clones fail to appear in such tables; in the studies checked, an unresolved V gene covers under half of the shortfall, and the cause of the remainder is unknown. The D gene and trimming were derived from the DNA, and the V and J assignments and clone size from that table. The sample table holds 2 million to 2.5 million clones, of which more than 90% were seen once. Approximately 0.13% of the sample is in the top ten clones.

The donors were healthy, HIV-negative adults who had no recently reported acute infections or vaccinations. Every donor was a Caucasian adult residing in Nashville, Tennessee, USA. Magnetic negative selection was used to enrich CD4+ T cells, after which naive cells were positively selected on CD45RA and the negative fraction became the memory subset. Blood was obtained by leukapheresis, after which PBMCs were separated by Ficoll-Histopaque density gradient centrifugation and cryopreserved in liquid nitrogen vapor phase. Purity and quantity of every magnetically sorted T cell population were checked by analytical flow cytometry. Genomic DNA was isolated from each sorted fraction and quantified by UV absorbance on a Nanodrop 2000c.

The source material was naive CD4+ T cells sorted from blood. The meaning of the sample's cell subset or site label: CD45RA+ positively selected. The source of this sequence is a young man in good health. The V and J segments used are TRBV10-2 and TRBJ1-6, with 8 junctional bases fitting TRBD1. The DNA sequence is TGCGCCAGCACTGACGGACAGGGACCTAATTCACCCCTCCACTTT. This yields the protein CASTDGQGPNSPLHF.